Each of the 30 T cell receptor beta chains below was sequenced from the same sample in a study of T cell responses to AZD1222 COVID-19 vaccine (dated by TCRdb to the early 2020s). Libraries were prepared through the immunoSEQ multiplex PCR assay. The clones in this table, taken by TCRdb from immuneACCESS, are in-frame only. Not every clone is retained; where verified, under half of the shortfall comes from an unresolved V gene, and the cause of the rest is unknown. Recorded for this sample are approximately 200,000 clones; 94% of them occurred a single time. In total, the top ten clones hold roughly 9.2% of the sample. Read against the paper, the sample's time point label means: baseline before first vaccination. The sequences come from peripheral blood, collected on day 0 of AZD1222 vaccination. The receptors were sampled from an adult in good health.

The CDR3, as DNA: TGCGCCAGCAGCTACGGAGGGCAGGAGAACACTGAAGCTTTCTTT. It specifies CASSYGGQENTEAFF. The V gene is TRBV5-1, the J gene TRBJ1-1, with D unresolved. V lost 3 bases and J lost 1, with 13 bases in between. The germline V gene encodes CDR1 SGHRS and CDR2 YFSETQ. This CDR3 is built from 15 residues.

The chain combines TRBV9 with TRBJ2-3; TRBD2 matches at 9 bases. CDR1 and CDR2 from the germline V gene are SGDLS and YYNGEE. The V segment lost 2 bases and the J segment 3 bases; nucleotides outside the gene matches: 4. This CDR3 contains 15 residues. The CDR3 DNA reads as TGTGCCAGCAGCGTTAGTAGCGGGAGTACAGATACGCAGTATTTT. Amino acids: CASSVSSGSTDTQYF.

The chain couples TRBV15 to TRBJ1-2, with D unresolved. V lost 3 bases, J lost 6 bases, and 14 bases lay in between. Germline V gene sequence: CDR1 LNHNV, CDR2 YYDKDF (reference sequence). This CDR3 region has 14 residues. In DNA, the CDR3 is TGTGCCACCAGCAGGGGAGCCTTACCGGATGGCTACACCTTC. The encoded protein is CATSRGALPDGYTF.

The chain couples TRBV30 to TRBJ2-4; 10 bases map to TRBD2. Germline lookup yields CDR1 GTSNPN and CDR2 SVGIG (reference sequence). CDR3 length: 17 residues. Germline trimming cut 4 bases from V and 0 bases from J; bases unmatched to any gene: 9. The CDR3 region has the DNA TGTGCCTGGAAGGCTAGCGGGAGCTGGGTAGCCAAAAACATTCAGTACTTC. It codes for CAWKASGSWVAKNIQYF.

V and J are TRBV10-1 and TRBJ2-1; 10 nucleotides align to TRBD2. There are 16 residues in the CDR3. V lost 5 bases, J lost 8 bases, and 12 bases stayed unmatched. Germline-derived CDR1 and CDR2 are WNHNN and SYGVQD (reference sequence). CDR3 coding DNA: TGCGCCAGCAGTCCGACTTTTAGCGGGAGGAACTATGAGCAGTTCTTC. It codes for CASSPTFSGRNYEQFF.

DNA of the CDR3: TGTGCCAGCAGATTAACAGGGGGGCCTAGAGAAAAACTGTTTTTT. Amino acids: CASRLTGGPREKLFF. The chain links TRBV6-5 to TRBJ1-4, with TRBD1 matching over 8 bases. Germline trimming cut 6 bases from V and 8 bases from J; bases unmatched to any gene: 11. The CDR3 has 15 residues. Germline V lookup: CDR1 MNHEY, CDR2 SVGAGI.

This rearrangement joins TRBV2 to TRBJ1-5, with TRBD1 matching 7 bases. V gave up 3 bases and J gave up 7 bases; unmatched junction bases: 3. The CDR3 length is 13 residues. Germline CDR1 is SNHLY and CDR2 is FYNNEI. CDR3 loop: CASSETGLQPQHF. CDR3 nucleotides: TGTGCCAGCAGTGAGACAGGGTTGCAGCCCCAGCATTTT.

The V and J genes are TRBV6-6 and TRBJ2-1, with TRBD2 as a possible D gene (5 bases). The CDR3 is 15 amino acids. V lost 0 bases, J lost 5 bases, and 11 bases lay in between. Germline V lookup: CDR1 MNHNY, CDR2 SVGAGI (reference sequence). CDR3 in DNA: TGTGCCAGCAGTTACTCACCGGGATGGGACAATGAGCAGTTCTTC. It codes for CASSYSPGWDNEQFF.

The chain recombines TRBV30 with TRBJ1-2; 7 nucleotides agree with TRBD1. The CDR3 has 13 amino acids. CDR1 and CDR2 from the germline V gene are GTSNPN and SVGIG (reference sequence). The V and J ends lost 4 bases and 0 bases, in that order; junction bases with no gene match: 2. CDR3 bases: TGTGCCTGGAACACAGGGGCTAACTATGGCTACACCTTC. It translates to CAWNTGANYGYTF.

The rearrangement joins TRBV5-5 to TRBJ1-5, with D hard to call. The V gene's germline CDR1 is SGHKS and CDR2 YYEKEE (reference sequence). Trimming pared 2 bases from V and 4 bases from J, leaving 10 bases between. This CDR3 comprises 14 residues. CDR3 loop: CASSFSLGNQPQHF. CDR3 nucleotides: TGTGCCAGCAGCTTTAGCTTGGGGAATCAGCCCCAGCATTTT.

The CDR3 spells CASSDFRRTPGGDTQYF. CDR3 DNA: TGTGCCAGCAGTGACTTTCGCCGGACTCCGGGCGGAGATACGCAGTATTTT. The rearrangement uses TRBV6-1 and TRBJ2-3, with a tentative D call TRBD2 (5 bases). Germline CDR1 is MNHNS and CDR2 is SASEGT. The CDR3 length is 17 residues. Deletions cut 3 bases from V and 5 bases from J, with 21 bases between.

The chain carries TRBV10-3 and TRBJ2-2; TRBD1 might be the D (6 bases). This CDR3 has 14 amino acids. Germline values: CDR1 ENHRY, CDR2 SYGVKD. V was trimmed by 5 bases and J by 5 bases, leaving 12 bases between them. CDR3 nucleotides: TGTGCCATCAGTAATTGGCAGGGGACCGGGGAGCTGTTTTTT. This codes for CAISNWQGTGELFF.

The rearrangement links TRBV19 to TRBJ1-3, with D unclear. Germline V gene sequence: CDR1 LNHDA, CDR2 SQIVND (reference sequence). V shed 4 bases and J shed 0 bases, with 19 bases lying between them. The CDR3 is 18 residues long. The chain's CDR3 is CASSRSVTELDSGNTIYF. The CDR3, as DNA: TGTGCCAGTAGTAGGTCAGTGACCGAACTGGACTCTGGAAACACCATATATTTT.

The table lists this clone with a count of one. V usage is TRBV11-2 and J usage is TRBJ1-4, with 7 bases lining up with TRBD1. Germline loops: CDR1 SGHAT, CDR2 FQNNGV. The CDR3 spans 15 residues. After removal of 2 bases from V and 7 bases from J, the junction contained 7 bases not matched to a gene. CDR3 region: CASSLRAGGSEKLFF. CDR3 DNA sequence: TGTGCCAGCAGCTTAAGGGCAGGGGGTAGTGAAAAACTGTTTTTT.

This clone was detected only once. The chain joins TRBV30 to TRBJ1-5, with a tentative D call TRBD1 (5 bases). CDR1 is GTSNPN and CDR2 is SVGIG in the germline V gene (reference sequence). This CDR3 region has 15 residues. Trimming took 3 bases from V and 3 from J, leaving 15 bases between them. The CDR3, as DNA: TGTGCCTGGAGCCGACCGGGGGGGACCAATCAGCCCCAGCATTTT. As protein: CAWSRPGGTNQPQHF.

The J gene is TRBJ2-1, the V gene TRBV20-1; 7 bases map to TRBD2. Trimming took 3 bases from V and 4 from J; bases not matched to a gene: 9. Germline CDR1 reads DFQATT; CDR2 reads SNEGSKA (reference sequence). The CDR3 spans 15 residues. The CDR3 bases are TGCAGTGCTAGTACGTCTAGCGGATTGTACAATGAGCAGTTCTTC. It yields the protein CSASTSSGLYNEQFF.

The V gene is TRBV2, the J gene TRBJ1-4; D might be TRBD1 (5 bases). Trimming took off 6 bases at V and 8 bases at J, with 16 bases between the two ends. CDR1 and CDR2 from the germline V gene are SNHLY and FYNNEI. The CDR3 has 14 amino acids. CDR3 in amino acids: CASSWNGREEKLFF. The CDR3 nucleotides are TGTGCCAGCAGCTGGAACGGCAGGGAAGAAAAACTGTTTTTT.

This chain connects TRBV9 to TRBJ2-7; D is unclear. This CDR3 spans 13 amino acids. Germline V gene data show CDR1 as SGDLS and CDR2 as YYNGEE. The V and J ends lost 0 bases and 6 bases respectively, with 10 bases between them. CDR3 region: CASSVAGDPEQYF. Written as DNA, the CDR3 is TGTGCCAGCAGCGTAGCTGGTGATCCCGAGCAGTACTTC. The full variable domain, with the rest looked up from reference TRBV9 and TRBJ2-7, is DSGVTQTPKHLITATGQRVTLRCSPRSGDLSVYWYQQSLDQGLQFLIQYYNGEERAKGNILERFSAQQFPDLHSELNLSSLELGDSALYFCASSVAGDPEQYFGPGTRLTVT.

The chain couples TRBV12-3 or TRBV12-4 to TRBJ2-1; the D gene is possibly TRBD1 (5 bases). The CDR3 is 12 residues long. Between the trimmed V and J ends, which lost 3 bases and 9 bases, there was a span of 9 bases. In DNA form, the CDR3 reads TGTGCCAGCAGTTTCCGTAGGGGTGAGCAGTTCTTC. Translated: CASSFRRGEQFF.

The V gene is TRBV6-2 or TRBV6-3, the J gene TRBJ1-1; no reliable D call. Trimming left V 2 bases short and J 3 bases short, with 4 bases between. Germline V gene sequence: CDR1 MNHEY, CDR2 SVGEGT. This CDR3 contains 12 residues. CDR3 region: CASSYEDTEAFF. CDR3 nucleotide sequence: TGTGCCAGCAGTTACGAAGACACTGAAGCTTTCTTT.

The chain links TRBV27 to TRBJ2-5; 8 bases are shared with TRBD1. J gave up 2 bases and V 4 bases, and 6 bases lay outside the gene matches. This CDR3 spans 15 amino acids. CDR1 and CDR2 (germline): MNHEY, SMNVEV (reference sequence). CDR3: CASSSRQGLQETQYF. CDR3 sequence (DNA): TGTGCCAGCAGTTCCCGACAGGGGCTGCAAGAGACCCAGTACTTC.

The chain uses TRBV7-6 and TRBJ2-3; TRBD2 matches 7 bases. This CDR3 has 16 amino acids. V was pared by 5 bases and J by 0 bases, with 8 bases of the junction left unmatched. The germline gives CDR1 SGHVS, CDR2 FNYEAQ. The CDR3 reads CASSDPSGSSTDTQYF. The CDR3 DNA is TGTGCCAGCAGCGACCCTAGCGGTTCTAGCACAGATACGCAGTATTTT.

The chain carries TRBV5-4 and TRBJ2-7; the match to TRBD2 covers 8 bases. Looked up from germline, CDR1 is SGHNT and CDR2 is YYREEE (reference sequence). The V segment lost 0 bases and the J segment 12 bases; nucleotides outside the gene matches: 5. The CDR3 has 12 amino acids. CDR3: CASSLAGGRWYF. CDR3 nucleotides: TGTGCCAGCAGCTTGGCAGGCGGGAGGTGGTACTTC.

CDR3 sequence (DNA): TGTGCCAGCAGCTTGGAAAGTCACTCTGGAAACACCATATATTTT. Translated, it gives CASSLESHSGNTIYF. V is TRBV7-9 and J is TRBJ1-3; no reliable D call. Trimming cost V 3 bases and J 0 bases, with 9 bases left between them. Germline lookup yields CDR1 SEHNR and CDR2 FQNEAQ (reference sequence). The CDR3 is 15 residues long.

The rearrangement links TRBV18 to TRBJ2-7; D is ambiguous. This CDR3 contains 12 residues. V gave up 3 bases and J gave up 1 base, with 4 bases separating them. Germline V lookup: CDR1 KGHSH, CDR2 LQKENI. CDR3: CASSPGSYEQYF. As DNA, the CDR3 is TGTGCCAGCTCACCGGGTTCCTACGAGCAGTACTTC.

The CDR3 DNA reads as TGTGCCAGCAGCTTGCTCCGATATCGGGCCGAGCAGTACTTC. Protein: CASSLLRYRAEQYF. This chain links TRBV5-6 with TRBJ2-7; unclear D gene. The CDR3 covers 14 residues. The germline V gene has CDR1 SGHDT and CDR2 YYEEEE. V lost 1 base and J 6 bases, leaving 14 bases between the germline ends. The full variable domain, completed using reference TRBV5-6 and TRBJ2-7, is DAGVTQSPTHLIKTRGQQVTLRCSPKSGHDTVSWYQQALGQGPQFIFQYYEEEERQRGNFPDRFSGHQFPNYSSELNVNALLLGDSALYLCASSLLRYRAEQYFGPGTRLTVT.

The rearrangement joins TRBV28 to TRBJ2-7; D not resolved. Per the germline V gene, CDR1 is MDHEN and CDR2 is SYDVKM. The V end lost 2 bases, the J end lost 2 bases, and 4 bases lay between the germline ends. CDR3 size: 12 residues. This CDR3 is CASSLVAYEQYF. The DNA of the CDR3 is TGTGCCAGCAGTTTAGTGGCCTACGAGCAGTACTTC.

The genes are TRBV10-3 and TRBJ2-7; D unresolved. The CDR3 sequence is 13 residues long. Trimming stripped 11 bases from V and 1 base from J, with 15 bases between. CDR1 is ENHRY and CDR2 is SYGVKD in the germline V gene. CDR3 sequence: CAAGGPGSYEQYF. The CDR3 DNA reads as TGTGCCGCCGGTGGGCCAGGATCCTACGAGCAGTACTTC.

The rearrangement links TRBV29-1 to TRBJ2-1; possibly TRBD1 for D (6 bases). V was pared by 4 bases and J by 6 bases, with 16 bases between. The germline CDR1 and CDR2 sequences are SQVTM and ANQGSEA. The CDR3 has 14 amino acids. CDR3: CSVGSAPGANEQFF. CDR3 coding DNA: TGCAGCGTTGGTTCAGCGCCAGGGGCCAATGAGCAGTTCTTC.

The chain carries TRBV5-6 and TRBJ2-1; D call uncertain. The CDR3 extends over 15 amino acids. Germline V CDR1 and CDR2: SGHDT, YYEEEE. Trimming removed 1 base at V and 3 bases at J, with 11 bases between. The CDR3 DNA reads as TGTGCCAGCAGCTTGAATTACGGCCACTACAATGAGCAGTTCTTC. Translated, it gives CASSLNYGHYNEQFF.